Included here is one T cell receptor (beta chain) sequence, with context. What it binds is unknown. This sample was taken from a study of T-cell memory formation after mild COVID-19. Overall study context: TCR clusters showed largely donor specificity.

Overall study findings and caveats: Clones contracting over day 15 to 85 were CD4/CD8 balanced, with later expanders leaning CD4+. Researchers found some responding clones in pre-infection memory, a sign that cross-reactive memory joined.

Germline V gene sequence: CDR1 SNHLY, CDR2 FYNNEI. J lost 2 bases, V lost 7 bases, and 5 bases had no gene match. This CDR3 comprises 13 residues. 5'RACE with constant-segment primers yielded barcoded, UMI-tagged TCR alpha and TCR beta cDNA libraries. One entry per CDR3 protein results from TCRdb running MiXCR on the 5' RACE reads. The profile shows about 310,000 distinct CDR3 sequences, just under 20% of them singletons. The sequencing input was PBMCs or a T cell subset sorted from them (not recorded which). V is TRBV2 and J is TRBJ2-7, with TRBD1 matching over 7 bases. This sequence originates from a man aged 18 to 30 who had mild COVID-19 (a few samples of this study predate the infection). Cell type and time point are not known. In DNA, the CDR3 is TGTGCCAGCACCCGAGGGGGCACCTACGAGCAGTACTTC. It specifies CASTRGGTYEQYF.